The clone carrying this T cell receptor beta chain has a single count. No antigen is known for it. This sample is drawn from a study of cytomegalovirus exposure and HLA in healthy donors. Study as a whole: A subsequent analysis reported that the roughly 120 validation repertoires were produced on the same platform that had also been used for the approximately 710 first-cohort repertoires. Findings and limits, study-wide: Most sequenced TCRs were rare (though some public TCRs occurred in many donors).

The method was immunoSEQ multiplex PCR; TCRdb's version includes in-frame clones alone and lacks a portion of them. The data show 150,000 to 200,000 clones, 95% to 97% seen once. There are 18 residues in the CDR3. Germline CDR1 reads LNHDA; CDR2 reads SQIVND (reference sequence). The V segment lost 4 bases and the J segment 8 bases; nucleotides outside the gene matches: 16. The V and J genes are TRBV19 and TRBJ2-1, with TRBD2 identical over 11 bases. The source material was PBMCs. The TCR originated in a woman under 30 in good health and CMV-seronegative. CDR3 region: CASSTASIAGGLGDEQFF. DNA of the CDR3: TGTGCCAGTAGTACAGCGTCGATAGCGGGGGGGCTTGGTGATGAGCAGTTCTTC.